This TCR beta chain was found in a study of blood T cell repertoires in COVID-19. V was trimmed by 5 bases and J by 3 bases, leaving 21 bases between them. The CDR3 length is 17 residues. Looked up from germline, CDR1 is LNHNV and CDR2 is YYDKDF (reference sequence). Generated by immunoSEQ multiplex PCR, the TCRdb table keeps only in-frame clones and is missing some. This table has around 130,000 clones, 75% to 90% appearing once. The rearrangement joins TRBV15 to TRBJ2-3; a possible D gene is TRBD2 (6 bases). Sequencing used peripheral blood. The clonotype was recovered from an elderly woman with acute or convalescent COVID-19. The CDR3 protein is CATSSLGRKDGTDTQYF. CDR3 nucleotides: TGTGCCACCAGCTCATTAGGGAGGAAGGATGGTACAGATACGCAGTATTTT. The full variable domain, rest sourced from reference TRBV15 and TRBJ2-3, is DAMVIQNPRYQVTQFGKPVTLSCSQTLNHNVMYWYQQKSSQAPKLLFHYYDKDFNNEADTPDNFQSRRPNTSFCFLDIRSPGLGDTAMYLCATSSLGRKDGTDTQYFGPGTRLTVL.